The clone carrying this T cell receptor (beta chain) was counted only a few times. What it binds is not known. This CDR3 has 14 residues. The germline V and J ends were trimmed by 0 bases and 3 bases, with 9 bases remaining between them. Germline V lookup: CDR1 PRHDT, CDR2 FYEKMQ (reference sequence). The data derive from a study of CD8+ T cells in alopecia areata. Points from the study as a whole: Researchers report lesional scalp, most notably alopecia totalis/universalis, outstripped normal scalp in clonality. Scalp sample sequencing also detects resident alphabeta T cells of normal skin.

RNA extraction was followed by reverse transcription into cDNA, which acted as the sequencing template. Libraries were prepared by immunoSEQ multiplex PCR; TCRdb keeps only in-frame clonotypes and omits some of them. The data contain 95,000 to 120,000 clones, about 60% of them singletons. Individuals with alopecia areata gave both lesional scalp punch biopsies and peripheral blood for collection. This clonotype was sampled from a human donor with alopecia areata. The rearrangement joins TRBV13 to TRBJ2-7; D remains unclear. What was sequenced was NKG2D-low CD8+ T cells sorted from blood. CDR3 sequence (DNA): TGTGCCAGCAGCTTAGGCCGTCGGTTCTACGAGCAGTACTTC. This sequence encodes CASSLGRRFYEQYF.